This TCR beta chain appears in the sequencing data of a study of Ad26.COV2.S vaccination and SARS-CoV-2 variants. The study's findings and limits: The TCR breadth and depth analyses may have understated or missed part of the total T cell responses. There was reportedly substantial breadth in spike-specific CD8+ and CD4+ T cell responses after vaccination.

Sequencing used immunoSEQ multiplex PCR; TCRdb keeps in-frame clones, though not all of them. The sample contains about 350,000 clones, about 87% of which appear only once. This sample's treatment: around 19 received Ad26.COV2.S at low or high dose, single or two shots; five or six received placebo; per-sample allocation not given. At day 63 after the first vaccine or placebo injection, samples were drawn. Cohort 1b enrolled adults aged 18-55 years in Boston. An Ad26 vector carrying the Wuhan-strain SARS-CoV-2 spike served as the vaccine. CDR1 and CDR2 (germline): SGHTA, FQGTGA. The V end was cut by 5 bases, the J end by 9 bases, with 16 bases between. The CDR3 sequence is 13 residues long. As regards this clone: Its antigen is not known.

The V and J genes are TRBV7-3 and TRBJ2-5, with D maybe TRBD1 (6 bases). The source is a person between 18 and 60 years old who received the Ad26.COV2.S COVID-19 vaccine or a placebo. The specimen comprised peripheral blood, sampled in a trial of Ad26.COV2.S vaccine versus placebo. CDR3 protein: CASSPDRSGAQYF. The CDR3 coding sequence is TGTGCCAGCAGCCCAGACAGGTCCGGTGCCCAGTACTTC.